This T cell receptor (beta chain) was identified in a study of T cell repertoires in cytomegalovirus infection. Study context: TCR beta signatures that were public indicated CMV infection and matching HLA type.

As for this clonotype: The antigen remains undetermined.

Via MiXCR, TCRdb re-called the reads, giving one row per CDR3 protein. This sample has some 560,000 distinct CDR3 sequences, with about 40% found just once. This CDR3 has 16 residues. Germline values: CDR1 ENHRY, CDR2 SYGVKD. After removal of 3 bases from V and 5 bases from J, the junction contained 7 bases not matched to a gene. Study-level results: Predominance within the ex vivo response was attributable to HLA-C-restricted CMV-specific TCR beta clonotypes.

This sequence was found in a human donor in good health (CMV status not recorded). Some clones in this sample may be carry-over from other donors' samples. The J gene is TRBJ2-1, the V gene TRBV10-3; TRBD2 matches 10 bases. Specimen: cultured PBMCs, collected from culture after CMV antigen stimulation. Here the CDR3 reads CAISDPSGGKHNEQFF. As DNA, the CDR3 is TGTGCCATCAGTGACCCTAGCGGGGGTAAGCACAATGAGCAGTTCTTC.